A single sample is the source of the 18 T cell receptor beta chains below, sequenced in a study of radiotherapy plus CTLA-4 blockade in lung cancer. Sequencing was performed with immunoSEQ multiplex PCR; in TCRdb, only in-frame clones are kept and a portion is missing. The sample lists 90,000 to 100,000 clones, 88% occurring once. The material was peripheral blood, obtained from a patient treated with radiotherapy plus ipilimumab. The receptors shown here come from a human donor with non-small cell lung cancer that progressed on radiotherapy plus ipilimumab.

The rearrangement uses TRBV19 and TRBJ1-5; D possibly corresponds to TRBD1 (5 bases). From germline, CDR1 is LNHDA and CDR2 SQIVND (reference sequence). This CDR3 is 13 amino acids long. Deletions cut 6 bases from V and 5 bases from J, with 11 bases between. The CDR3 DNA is TGTGCCAGTAGCCCGGACACATATCAGCCCCAGCATTTT. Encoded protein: CASSPDTYQPQHF.

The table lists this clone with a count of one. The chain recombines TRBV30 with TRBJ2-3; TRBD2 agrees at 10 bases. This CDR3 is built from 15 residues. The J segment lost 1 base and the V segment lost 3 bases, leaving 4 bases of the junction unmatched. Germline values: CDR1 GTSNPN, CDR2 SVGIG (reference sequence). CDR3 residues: CAWSLLAGGTDTQYF. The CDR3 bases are TGTGCCTGGAGCCTTCTAGCGGGAGGCACAGATACGCAGTATTTT.

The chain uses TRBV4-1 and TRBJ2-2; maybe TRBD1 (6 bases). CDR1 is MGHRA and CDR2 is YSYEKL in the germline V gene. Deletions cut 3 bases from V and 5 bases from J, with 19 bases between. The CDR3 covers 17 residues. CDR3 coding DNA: TGCGCCAGCAGCCAGAGCCGGGACATTCAAATTACCGGGGAGCTGTTTTTT. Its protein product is CASSQSRDIQITGELFF.

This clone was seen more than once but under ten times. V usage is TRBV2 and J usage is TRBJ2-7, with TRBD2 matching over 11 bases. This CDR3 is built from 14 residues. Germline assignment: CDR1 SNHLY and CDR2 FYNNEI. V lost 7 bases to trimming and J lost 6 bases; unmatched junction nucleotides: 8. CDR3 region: CASKISGRASEQYF. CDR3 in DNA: TGTGCCAGCAAAATTAGCGGGAGGGCCAGCGAGCAGTACTTC.

The CDR3, as DNA: TGTGCCAGCAGCCCGGGGACTATGATAACCGGGGAGCTGTTTTTT. This codes for CASSPGTMITGELFF. The chain couples TRBV11-3 to TRBJ2-2; 7 nucleotides line up with TRBD2. Germline values: CDR1 SGHNT, CDR2 YENEEA. The CDR3 is 15 residues long. V was pared by 5 bases and J by 5 bases, with 8 bases of the junction left unmatched. Together with reference TRBV11-3 and TRBJ2-2, the CDR3 gives the full variable domain: EAGVVQSPRYKIIEKKQPVAFWCNPISGHNTLYWYLQNLGQGPELLIRYENEEAVDDSQLPKDRFSAERLKGVDSTLKIQPAELGDSAVYLCASSPGTMITGELFFGEGSRLTVL.

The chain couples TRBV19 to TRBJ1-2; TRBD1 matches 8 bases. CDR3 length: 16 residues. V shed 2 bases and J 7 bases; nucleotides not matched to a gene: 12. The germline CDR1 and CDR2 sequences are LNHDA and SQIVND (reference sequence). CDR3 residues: CASSIPLQGATGGYTF. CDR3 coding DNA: TGTGCCAGTAGTATACCTCTCCAGGGGGCGACAGGTGGCTACACCTTC.

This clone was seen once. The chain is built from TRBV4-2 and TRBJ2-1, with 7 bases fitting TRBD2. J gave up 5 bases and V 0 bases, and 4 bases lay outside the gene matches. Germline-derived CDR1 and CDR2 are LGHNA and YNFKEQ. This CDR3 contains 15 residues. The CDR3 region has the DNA TGTGCCAGCAGCCAAGATGCGGGACTAAACAATGAGCAGTTCTTC. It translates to CASSQDAGLNNEQFF.

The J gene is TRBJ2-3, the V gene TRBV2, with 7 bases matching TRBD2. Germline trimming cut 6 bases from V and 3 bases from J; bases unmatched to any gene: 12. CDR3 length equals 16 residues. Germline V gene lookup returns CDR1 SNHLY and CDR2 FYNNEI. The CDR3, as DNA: TGTGCCAGCAGGGAGAGAACGGGAGGTAGTACAGATACGCAGTATTTT. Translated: CASRERTGGSTDTQYF.

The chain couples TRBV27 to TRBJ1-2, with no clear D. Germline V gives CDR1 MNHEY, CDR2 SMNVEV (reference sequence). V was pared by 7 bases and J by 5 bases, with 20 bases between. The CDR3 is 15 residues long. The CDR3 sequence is CASTQVPMDEYGYTF. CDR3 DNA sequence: TGTGCCAGCACCCAAGTACCAATGGACGAGTATGGCTACACCTTC.

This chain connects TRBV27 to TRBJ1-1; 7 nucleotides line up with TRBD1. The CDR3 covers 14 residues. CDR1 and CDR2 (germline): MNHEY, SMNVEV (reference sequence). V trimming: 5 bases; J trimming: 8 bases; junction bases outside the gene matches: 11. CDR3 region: CASSLAPNRGEAFF. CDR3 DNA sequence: TGTGCCAGCAGTCTCGCCCCCAACAGGGGAGAAGCTTTCTTT.

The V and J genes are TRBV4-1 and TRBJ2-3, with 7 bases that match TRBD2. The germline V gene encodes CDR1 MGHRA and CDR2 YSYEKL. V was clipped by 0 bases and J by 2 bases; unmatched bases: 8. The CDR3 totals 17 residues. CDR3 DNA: TGCGCCAGCAGCCAAGATGACCCTAGCGGAGCCACAGATACGCAGTATTTT. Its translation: CASSQDDPSGATDTQYF.

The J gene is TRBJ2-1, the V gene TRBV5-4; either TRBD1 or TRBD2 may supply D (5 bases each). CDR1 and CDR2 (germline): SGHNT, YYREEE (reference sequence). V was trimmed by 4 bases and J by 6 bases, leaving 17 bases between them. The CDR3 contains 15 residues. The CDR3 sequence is CASSHDTGARNEQFF. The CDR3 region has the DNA TGTGCCAGCAGCCATGATACCGGGGCGCGCAATGAGCAGTTCTTC.

The CDR3 protein is CASSLGAGMQLGYTF. CDR3 bases: TGTGCCAGCAGCTTAGGGGCAGGGATGCAACTAGGCTACACCTTC. The rearrangement joins TRBV7-2 to TRBJ1-2; D might be TRBD1 (5 bases). V shed 1 base and J shed 8 bases, with 17 bases lying between them. The CDR3 spans 15 residues. Germline V gene lookup returns CDR1 SGHTA and CDR2 FQGNSA.

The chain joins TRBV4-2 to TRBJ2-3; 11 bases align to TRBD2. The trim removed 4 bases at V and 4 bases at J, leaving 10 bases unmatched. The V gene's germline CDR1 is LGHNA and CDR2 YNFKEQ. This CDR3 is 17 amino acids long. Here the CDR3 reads CASSPGLAGWGADTQYF. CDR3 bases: TGTGCCAGCAGCCCAGGACTAGCGGGCTGGGGGGCAGATACGCAGTATTTT.

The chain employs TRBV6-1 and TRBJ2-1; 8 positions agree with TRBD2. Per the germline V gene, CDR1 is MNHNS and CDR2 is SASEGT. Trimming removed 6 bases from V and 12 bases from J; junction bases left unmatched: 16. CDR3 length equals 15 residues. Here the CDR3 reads CASSAREREWKGQFF. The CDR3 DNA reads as TGTGCCAGCAGCGCTCGCGAGCGGGAGTGGAAGGGGCAGTTCTTC.

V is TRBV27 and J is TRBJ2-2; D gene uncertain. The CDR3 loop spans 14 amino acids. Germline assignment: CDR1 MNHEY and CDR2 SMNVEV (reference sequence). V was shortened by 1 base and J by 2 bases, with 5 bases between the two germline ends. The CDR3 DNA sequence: TGTGCCAGCAGTTTATATGCTAACACCGGGGAGCTGTTTTTT. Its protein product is CASSLYANTGELFF.

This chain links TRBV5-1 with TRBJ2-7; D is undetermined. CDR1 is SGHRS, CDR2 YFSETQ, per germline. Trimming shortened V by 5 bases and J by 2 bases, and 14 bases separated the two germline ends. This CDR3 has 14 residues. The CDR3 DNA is TGCGCCAGCAGACCGGGTAGAGGACCCTACGAGCAGTACTTC. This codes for CASRPGRGPYEQYF. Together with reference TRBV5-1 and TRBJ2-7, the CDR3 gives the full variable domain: KAGVTQTPRYLIKTRGQQVTLSCSPISGHRSVSWYQQTPGQGLQFLFEYFSETQRNKGNFPGRFSGRQFSNSRSEMNVSTLELGDSALYLCASRPGRGPYEQYFGPGTRLTVT.

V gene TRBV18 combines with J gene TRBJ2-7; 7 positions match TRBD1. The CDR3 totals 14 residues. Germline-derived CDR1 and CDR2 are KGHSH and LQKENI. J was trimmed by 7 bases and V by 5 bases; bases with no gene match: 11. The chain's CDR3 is CASSSSDRAGEQYF. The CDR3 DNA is TGTGCCAGCTCATCCTCCGACAGGGCTGGAGAGCAGTACTTC.